Presented here are 9 T cell receptor beta chains from one specimen sequenced in a study of blood T cell repertoires in COVID-19. TCRdb's table, derived via immunoSEQ multiplex PCR, lists solely in-frame clones and lacks some. The sample includes 200,000 to 250,000 clones, less than 85% seen only once; the top ten take about 1.8%. The sequencing input was PBMCs or T cells enriched from blood (not recorded which). The receptors originated from a man aged 55 to 70 who had recovered from COVID-19.

This clone occurred a few times. V usage is TRBV5-1 and J usage is TRBJ2-1; 7 bases are a match to TRBD2. After removal of 4 bases from V and 4 bases from J, the junction contained 5 bases not matched to a gene. The CDR3 is made up of 14 amino acids. Germline V gene lookup returns CDR1 SGHRS and CDR2 YFSETQ. The CDR3 reads CASSVGGSYNEQFF. CDR3 sequence (DNA): TGCGCCAGCAGCGTCGGGGGGTCGTACAATGAGCAGTTCTTC.

The V gene is TRBV25-1, the J gene TRBJ1-1; weak D call: TRBD1 (5 bases). The germline V gene has CDR1 MGHDK and CDR2 SYGVNS. V lost 4 bases, J lost 4 bases, and 7 bases lay in between. The CDR3 is 12 amino acids. CDR3: CASSGGGTEAFF. The CDR3 DNA reads as TGTGCCAGCAGTGGGGGGGGCACTGAAGCTTTCTTT.

The CDR3 spells CASSLAGQGRGNTIYF. The CDR3 nucleotides are TGCGCCAGCAGCTTGGCCGGACAGGGAAGGGGAAACACCATATATTTT. The V gene is TRBV5-1, the J gene TRBJ1-3, with 8 bases aligning to TRBD1. The CDR3 sequence is 16 residues long. The germline CDR1 and CDR2 sequences are SGHRS and YFSETQ. V dropped 0 bases and J dropped 4; count of bases not matched to a gene: 6.

The rearrangement uses TRBV29-1 and TRBJ2-7; D is undetermined. The CDR3 is made up of 14 amino acids. Germline CDR1 reads SQVTM; CDR2 reads ANQGSEA. V lost 4 bases, J lost 2 bases, and 15 bases lay in between. The CDR3 sequence is CSVVLDGRPYEQYF. CDR3 nucleotide sequence: TGCAGCGTTGTCTTGGATGGCAGGCCCTACGAGCAGTACTTC.

This chain connects TRBV12-2 to TRBJ1-2; the table's D call of TRBD1 was not tested on the DNA. TRBV12-2 is labeled a pseudogene. The CDR3 extends over 16 amino acids. CDR3: CASRLVGHILIYGYTF. In DNA form, the CDR3 reads TGTGCAAGTCGCTTAGTAGGACACATACTAATTTATGGCTACACCTTC.

This clone was seen only once. The chain recombines TRBV9 with TRBJ2-1; D not resolved. The V and J ends lost 0 bases and 0 bases respectively, with 7 bases between them. This CDR3 is 15 amino acids long. Germline CDR1 SGDLS, CDR2 YYNGEE. CDR3 amino acids: CASSVVALSYNEQFF. The CDR3 coding sequence is TGTGCCAGCAGCGTAGTTGCACTCTCCTACAATGAGCAGTTCTTC.

CDR3 sequence: CASSILTGRNEKLFF. The CDR3 DNA follows: TGTGCCAGCAGCATACTGACAGGGCGGAATGAAAAACTGTTTTTT. The rearrangement uses TRBV6-5 and TRBJ1-4, with 7 bases lining up with TRBD1. With V trimmed by 6 bases and J by 5 bases, 9 bases remained unmatched. The CDR3 is 15 residues long. Germline CDR1 MNHEY, CDR2 SVGAGI.

The gene calls are TRBV4-3 and TRBJ1-1; possibly TRBD1 for D (5 bases). Deletions cut 0 bases from V and 1 base from J, with 9 bases between. This CDR3 has 15 residues. The germline V gene encodes CDR1 LGHNA and CDR2 YSLEER. The CDR3 spells CASSQEGGRNTEAFF. DNA for the CDR3: TGCGCCAGCAGCCAAGAGGGGGGACGGAACACTGAAGCTTTCTTT.

The rearrangement links TRBV4-3 to TRBJ1-6; D may be TRBD1 (5 bases). V lost 4 bases, J lost 6 bases, and 13 bases lay in between. This CDR3 contains 15 residues. Looked up from germline, CDR1 is LGHNA and CDR2 is YSLEER. This CDR3 is CASSLRQFANSPLHF. CDR3 DNA: TGCGCCAGCAGCCTAAGACAGTTTGCTAATTCACCCCTCCACTTT.